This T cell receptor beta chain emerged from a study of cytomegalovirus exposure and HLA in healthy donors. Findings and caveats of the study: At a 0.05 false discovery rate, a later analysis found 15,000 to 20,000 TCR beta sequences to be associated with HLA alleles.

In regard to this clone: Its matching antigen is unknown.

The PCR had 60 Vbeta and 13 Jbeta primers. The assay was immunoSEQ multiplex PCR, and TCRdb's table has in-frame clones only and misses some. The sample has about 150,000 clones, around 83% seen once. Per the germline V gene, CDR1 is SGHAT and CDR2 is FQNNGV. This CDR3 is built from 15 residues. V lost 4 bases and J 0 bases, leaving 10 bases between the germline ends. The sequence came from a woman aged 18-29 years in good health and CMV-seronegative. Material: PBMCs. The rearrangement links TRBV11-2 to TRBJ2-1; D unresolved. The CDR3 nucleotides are TGTGCCAGCAGCTCAGGATCTCTCTCCTACAATGAGCAGTTCTTC. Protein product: CASSSGSLSYNEQFF.